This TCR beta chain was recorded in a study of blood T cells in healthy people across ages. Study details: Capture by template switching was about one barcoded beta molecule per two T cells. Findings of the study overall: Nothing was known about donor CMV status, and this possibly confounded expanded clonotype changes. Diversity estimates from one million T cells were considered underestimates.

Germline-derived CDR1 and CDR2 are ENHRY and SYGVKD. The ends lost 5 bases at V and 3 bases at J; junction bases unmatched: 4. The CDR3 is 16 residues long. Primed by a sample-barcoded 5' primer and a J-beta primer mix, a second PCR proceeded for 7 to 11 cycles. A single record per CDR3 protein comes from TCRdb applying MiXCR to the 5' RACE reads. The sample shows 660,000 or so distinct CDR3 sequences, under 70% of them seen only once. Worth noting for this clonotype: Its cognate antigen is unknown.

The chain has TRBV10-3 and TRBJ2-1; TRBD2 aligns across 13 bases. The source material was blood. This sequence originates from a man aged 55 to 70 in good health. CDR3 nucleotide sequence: TGTGCCATCAGTCCAGGGACTAGCGGGGTCTACAATGAGCAGTTCTTC. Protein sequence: CAISPGTSGVYNEQFF.